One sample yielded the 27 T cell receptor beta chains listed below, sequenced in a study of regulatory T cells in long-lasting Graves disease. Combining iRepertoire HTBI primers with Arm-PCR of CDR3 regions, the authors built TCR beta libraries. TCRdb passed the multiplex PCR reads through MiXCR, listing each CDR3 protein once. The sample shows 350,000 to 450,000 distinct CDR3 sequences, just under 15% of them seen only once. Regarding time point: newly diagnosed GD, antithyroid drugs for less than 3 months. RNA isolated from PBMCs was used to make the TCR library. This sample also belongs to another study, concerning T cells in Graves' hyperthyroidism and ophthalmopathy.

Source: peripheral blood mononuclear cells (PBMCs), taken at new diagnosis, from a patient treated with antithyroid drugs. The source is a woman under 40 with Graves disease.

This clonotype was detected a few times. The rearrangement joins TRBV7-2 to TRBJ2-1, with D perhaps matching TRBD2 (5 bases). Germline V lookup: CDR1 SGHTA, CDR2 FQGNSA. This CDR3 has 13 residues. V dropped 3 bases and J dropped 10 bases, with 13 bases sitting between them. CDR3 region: CASSFLIGMEQFF. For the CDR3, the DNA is TGTGCCAGCAGCTTCTTGATCGGGATGGAGCAGTTCTTC.

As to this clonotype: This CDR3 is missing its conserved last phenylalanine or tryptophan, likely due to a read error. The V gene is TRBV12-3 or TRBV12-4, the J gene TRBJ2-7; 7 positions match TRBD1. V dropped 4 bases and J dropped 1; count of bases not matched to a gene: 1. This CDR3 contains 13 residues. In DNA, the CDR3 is TGTGCCAGCAGTTGGGACAGATCCTACGAGCAGTACCTC. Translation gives CASSWDRSYEQYL.

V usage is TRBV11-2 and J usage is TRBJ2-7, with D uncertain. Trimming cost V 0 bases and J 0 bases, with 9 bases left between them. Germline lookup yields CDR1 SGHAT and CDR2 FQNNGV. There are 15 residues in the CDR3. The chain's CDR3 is CASSLDTSDSYEQYF. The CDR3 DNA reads TGTGCCAGCAGCTTAGATACCAGCGACTCCTACGAGCAGTACTTC.

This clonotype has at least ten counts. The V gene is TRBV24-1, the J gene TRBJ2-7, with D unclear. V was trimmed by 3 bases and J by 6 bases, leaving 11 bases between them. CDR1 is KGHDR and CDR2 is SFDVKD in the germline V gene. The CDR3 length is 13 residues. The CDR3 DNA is TGTGCCACCAGTGATCGACTTAGGGTCGAGCAGTACTTC. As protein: CATSDRLRVEQYF.

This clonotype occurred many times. CDR3 in DNA: TGTGCCAGCAGCGCAACCTGGGACACCGGGGAGCTGTTTTTT. Amino acids: CASSATWDTGELFF. The chain has TRBV13 and TRBJ2-2, with unresolved D. CDR1 is PRHDT and CDR2 is FYEKMQ in the germline V gene (reference sequence). Trimming took 5 bases from V and 3 from J, leaving 10 bases between them. CDR3 length: 14 amino acids.

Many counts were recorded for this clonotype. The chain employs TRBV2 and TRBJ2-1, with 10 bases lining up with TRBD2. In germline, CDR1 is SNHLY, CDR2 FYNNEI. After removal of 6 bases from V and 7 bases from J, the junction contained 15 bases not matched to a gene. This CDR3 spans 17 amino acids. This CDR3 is CASSPRGLAGVVNEQFF. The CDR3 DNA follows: TGTGCCAGCAGCCCGCGGGGGCTAGCGGGAGTGGTGAATGAGCAGTTCTTC.

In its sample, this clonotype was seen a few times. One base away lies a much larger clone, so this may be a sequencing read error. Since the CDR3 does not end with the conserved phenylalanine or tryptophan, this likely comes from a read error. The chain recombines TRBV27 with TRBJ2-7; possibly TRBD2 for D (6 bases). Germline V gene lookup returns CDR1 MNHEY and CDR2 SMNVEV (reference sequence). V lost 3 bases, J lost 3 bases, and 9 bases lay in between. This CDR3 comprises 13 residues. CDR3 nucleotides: TGTGCCAGCAGTTTCCGGGAGAACTACGAGCAGTACCTC. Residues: CASSFRENYEQYL.

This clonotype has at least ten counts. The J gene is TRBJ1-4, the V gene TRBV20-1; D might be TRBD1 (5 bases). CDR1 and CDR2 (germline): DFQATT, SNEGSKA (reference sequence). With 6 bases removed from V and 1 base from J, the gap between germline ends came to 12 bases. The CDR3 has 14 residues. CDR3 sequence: CSALSGVTNEKLFF. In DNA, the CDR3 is TGCAGTGCCCTATCGGGGGTAACTAATGAAAAACTGTTTTTT.

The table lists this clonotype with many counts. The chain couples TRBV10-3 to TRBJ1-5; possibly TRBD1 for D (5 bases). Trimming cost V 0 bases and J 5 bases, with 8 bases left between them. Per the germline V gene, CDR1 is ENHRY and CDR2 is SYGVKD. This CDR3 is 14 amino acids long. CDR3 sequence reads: CAISESGGDQPQHF. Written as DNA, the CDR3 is TGTGCCATCAGTGAGTCGGGAGGGGATCAGCCCCAGCATTTT.

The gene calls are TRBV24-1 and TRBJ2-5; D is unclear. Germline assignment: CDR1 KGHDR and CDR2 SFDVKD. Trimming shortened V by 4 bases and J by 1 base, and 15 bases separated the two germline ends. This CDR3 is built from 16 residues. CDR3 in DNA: TGTGCCACCAGTGACGTTGGCAGTCGAGGCCAAGAGACCCAGTACTTC. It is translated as CATSDVGSRGQETQYF.

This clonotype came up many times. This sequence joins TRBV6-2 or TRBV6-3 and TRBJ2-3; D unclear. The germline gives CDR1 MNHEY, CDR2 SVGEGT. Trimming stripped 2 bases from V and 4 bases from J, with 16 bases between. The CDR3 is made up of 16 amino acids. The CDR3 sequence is CASSYDPARGADTQYF. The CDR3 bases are TGTGCCAGCAGTTACGACCCGGCCCGAGGCGCAGATACGCAGTATTTT.

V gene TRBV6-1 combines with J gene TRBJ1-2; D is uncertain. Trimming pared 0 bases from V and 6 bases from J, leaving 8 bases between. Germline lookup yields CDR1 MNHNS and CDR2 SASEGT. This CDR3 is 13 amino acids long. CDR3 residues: CASSEARQDGYTF. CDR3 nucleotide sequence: TGTGCCAGCAGTGAAGCGAGGCAAGATGGCTACACCTTC.

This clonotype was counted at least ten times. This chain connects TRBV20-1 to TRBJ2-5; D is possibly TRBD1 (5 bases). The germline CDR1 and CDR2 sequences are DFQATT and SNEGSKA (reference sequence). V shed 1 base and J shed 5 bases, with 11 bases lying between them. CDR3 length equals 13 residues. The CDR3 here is CSARGSGRETQYF. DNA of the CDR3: TGCAGTGCTAGAGGGTCAGGGCGGGAGACCCAGTACTTC.

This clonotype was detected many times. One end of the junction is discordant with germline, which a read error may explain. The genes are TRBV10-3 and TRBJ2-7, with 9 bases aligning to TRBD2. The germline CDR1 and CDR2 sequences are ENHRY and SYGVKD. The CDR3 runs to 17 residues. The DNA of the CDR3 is TGTGCCATCAGTGGCTCCTGGCTCAAGACCTGGCGGGAGGGGAAGCACTTC. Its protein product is CAISGSWLKTWREGKHF.

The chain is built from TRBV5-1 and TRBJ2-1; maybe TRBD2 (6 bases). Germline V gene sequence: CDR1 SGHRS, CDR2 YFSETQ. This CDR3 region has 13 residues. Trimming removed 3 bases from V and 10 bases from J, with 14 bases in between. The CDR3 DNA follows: TGCGCCAGCAGCTCATCCCCCCGGGAGGAGCAGTTCTTC. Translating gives CASSSSPREEQFF.

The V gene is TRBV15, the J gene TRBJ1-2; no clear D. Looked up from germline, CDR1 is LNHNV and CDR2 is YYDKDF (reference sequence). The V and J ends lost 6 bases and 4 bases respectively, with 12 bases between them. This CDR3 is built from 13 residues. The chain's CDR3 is CATRRALGYGYTF. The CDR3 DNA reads TGTGCCACCAGGAGGGCCCTTGGCTATGGCTACACCTTC.

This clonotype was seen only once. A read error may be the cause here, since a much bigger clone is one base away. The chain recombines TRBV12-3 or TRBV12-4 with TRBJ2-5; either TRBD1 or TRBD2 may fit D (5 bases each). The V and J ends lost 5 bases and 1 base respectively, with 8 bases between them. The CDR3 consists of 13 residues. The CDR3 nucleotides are TGTGCCAGCAGTCGGGACCTCCAAGAGACCCAGTACTTC. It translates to CASSRDLQETQYF.

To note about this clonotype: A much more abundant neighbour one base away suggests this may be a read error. The CDR3 DNA reads as TGCAGTGCTATCGGGAGGGCCAACAATGAGCAGTTCTTC. The encoded protein is CSAIGRANNEQFF. The V and J genes are TRBV20-1 and TRBJ2-1, with TRBD2 matching 8 bases. Germline V lookup: CDR1 DFQATT, CDR2 SNEGSKA (reference sequence). CDR3 length equals 13 residues. After removal of 4 bases from V and 5 bases from J, the junction contained 4 bases not matched to a gene.

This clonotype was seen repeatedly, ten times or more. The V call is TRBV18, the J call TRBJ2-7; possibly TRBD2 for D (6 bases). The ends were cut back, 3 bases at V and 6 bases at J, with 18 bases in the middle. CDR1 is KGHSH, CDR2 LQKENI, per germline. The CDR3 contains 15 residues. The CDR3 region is CASSPSLANPGEQYF. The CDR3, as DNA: TGTGCCAGCTCACCCTCCCTAGCGAACCCCGGCGAGCAGTACTTC. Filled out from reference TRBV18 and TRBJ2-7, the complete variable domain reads NAGVMQNPRHLVRRRGQEARLRCSPMKGHSHVYWYRQLPEEGLKFMVYLQKENIIDESGMPKERFSAEFPKEGPSILRIQQVVRGDSAAYFCASSPSLANPGEQYFGPGTRLTVT.

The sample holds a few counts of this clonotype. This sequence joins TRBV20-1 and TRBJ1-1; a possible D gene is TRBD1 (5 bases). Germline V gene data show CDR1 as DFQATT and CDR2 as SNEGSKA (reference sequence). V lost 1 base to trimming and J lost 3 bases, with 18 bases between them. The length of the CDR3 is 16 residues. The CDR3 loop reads CSARVGGGRGDTEAFF. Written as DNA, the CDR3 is TGCAGTGCTAGAGTGGGTGGGGGAAGGGGAGACACTGAAGCTTTCTTT.

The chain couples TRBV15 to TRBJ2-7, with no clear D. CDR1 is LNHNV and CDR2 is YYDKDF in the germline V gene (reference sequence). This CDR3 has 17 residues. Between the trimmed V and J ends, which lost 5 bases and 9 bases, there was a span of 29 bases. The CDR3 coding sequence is TGTGCCACCAGCCCGCCCGCTATCCTTGGAATAGTGAGTGGGCAGTACTTC. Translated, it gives CATSPPAILGIVSGQYF.

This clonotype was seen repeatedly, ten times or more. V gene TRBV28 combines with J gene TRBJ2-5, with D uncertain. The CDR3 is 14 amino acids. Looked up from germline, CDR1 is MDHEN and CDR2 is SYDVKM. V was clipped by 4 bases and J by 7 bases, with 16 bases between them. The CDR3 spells CASSSAPGSGTQYF. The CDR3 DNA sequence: TGTGCCAGCAGTTCTGCCCCGGGTAGTGGGACCCAGTACTTC.

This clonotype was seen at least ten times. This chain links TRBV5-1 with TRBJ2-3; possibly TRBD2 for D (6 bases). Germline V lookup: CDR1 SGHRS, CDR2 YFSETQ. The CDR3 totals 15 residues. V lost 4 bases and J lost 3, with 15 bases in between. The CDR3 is CASSLRDFSTDTQYF. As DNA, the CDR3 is TGCGCCAGCAGCCTCCGGGACTTCTCTACAGATACGCAGTATTTT.

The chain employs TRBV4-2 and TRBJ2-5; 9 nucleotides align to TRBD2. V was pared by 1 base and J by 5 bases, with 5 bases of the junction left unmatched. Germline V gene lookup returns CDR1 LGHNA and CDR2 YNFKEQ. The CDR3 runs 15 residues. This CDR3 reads CASSQAGTSFETQYF. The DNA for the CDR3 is TGTGCCAGCAGCCAAGCAGGGACTAGCTTCGAGACCCAGTACTTC.

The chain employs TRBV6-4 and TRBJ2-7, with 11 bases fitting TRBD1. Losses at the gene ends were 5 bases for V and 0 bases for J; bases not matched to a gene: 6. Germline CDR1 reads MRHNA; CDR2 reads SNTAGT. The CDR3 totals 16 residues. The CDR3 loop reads CASSYGQGASSYEQYF. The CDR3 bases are TGTGCCAGCAGTTACGGACAGGGGGCCTCCTCCTACGAGCAGTACTTC.

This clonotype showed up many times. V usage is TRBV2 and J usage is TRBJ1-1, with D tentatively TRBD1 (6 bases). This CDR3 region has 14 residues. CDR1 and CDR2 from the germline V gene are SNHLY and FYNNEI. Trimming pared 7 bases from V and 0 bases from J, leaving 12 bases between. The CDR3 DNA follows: TGTGCCAGCACCCGGACAGAGATGAACACTGAAGCTTTCTTT. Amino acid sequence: CASTRTEMNTEAFF.

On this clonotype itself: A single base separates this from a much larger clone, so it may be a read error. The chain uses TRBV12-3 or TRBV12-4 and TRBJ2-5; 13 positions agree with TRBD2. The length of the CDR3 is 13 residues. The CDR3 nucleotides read TGTGCCAGCAATTCACGGACTAGCGGGAGATCCCTCTTC. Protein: CASNSRTSGRSLF.